This T cell receptor (beta chain) emerged from a study of cytomegalovirus exposure and HLA in healthy donors (dated by TCRdb to 2016 to 2017). Regarding the complete study: A later analysis indicated that the 120 validation repertoires were generated on the platform also employed for the 600 to 750 repertoires of the first cohort. The aim of the study was to test whether cataloging public T cell receptors could identify signatures of past pathogen exposure. High-throughput TCR immunosequencing, statistical association of individual TCRs with disease status, and machine learning were combined to predict cytomegalovirus infection status. Along with the approximately 600-subject first cohort, a separate validation cohort of over a hundred different subjects was used. Study-level results and caveats: In vitro tests confirmed that a few of the cytomegalovirus-associated TCR beta chains recognize cytomegalovirus antigens. A later analysis had no HLA typing for the validation cohort, so co-occurrence there was scored across all 130 or so repertoires. In a later analysis, TCRs clustered in the first cohort were found to also tend to co-occur in the 100 to 150 validation repertoires, with about 93% of cluster scores above 0. In the study, approximately 160 TCR beta chains were listed as associated with cytomegalovirus. It was suggested by the authors that the approach could potentially be generalized to other disease states and immunological phenotypes. The classifier was reported to diagnose cytomegalovirus status with high specificity and sensitivity in both the original and validation cohorts. Across donors, most TCR sequences were observed very rarely, whereas some public TCRs were present in many individuals.

CDR3 length: 13 amino acids, cysteine to phenylalanine. The only DNA kept is the CDR3, 39 bases in frame from the first base. V is pruned by 9 bases and J by 3 bases, leaving 5 bases of the junction without a gene match. CDR1 SNHLY and CDR2 FYNNEI are derived from the germline V gene. Receptor libraries were prepared by the immunoSEQ multiplex PCR assay. Per the original workflow: A statistical classification framework was built to diagnose cytomegalovirus status from the catalog of TCR beta chain sequences. TCRdb mirrors the immuneACCESS table, restricted to in-frame sequences. Some clones are absent from its copies; in checked studies, under half trace to an unresolved V gene, and the reason for the others is unknown. V and J calls and clone size are copied from that table; D and trimming were computed from the DNA. The sample profile shows about 82,000 clones; about 92% of them were found once. Jointly, the top ten make up about 0.68% of the sample.

The donors were included in the validation cohort of some 110 subjects, a group kept apart from the 666-subject first cohort. About this clone: Its cognate antigen has yet to be identified. The input lacks base qualities; no much larger clone sits a single base away.

The sequenced sample consisted of PBMCs. This receptor chain uses TRBV2 and TRBJ2-7; 10 nucleotides in the junction match TRBD1. The sequence was obtained from a young man in good health and CMV-seronegative. The DNA reads as follows: TGTGCCAGTGCCGGGACAGGGGTCTACGAGCAGTACTTC. Its coded protein is CASAGTGVYEQYF. This CDR3, with the reference TRBV2 and TRBJ2-7 proteins standing in past its ends, gives the full variable domain EPEVTQTPSHQVTQMGQEVILRCVPISNHLYFYWYRQILGQKVEFLVSFYNNEISEKSEIFDDQFSVERPDGSNFTLKIRSTKLEDSAMYFCASAGTGVYEQYFGPGTRLTVT.